This paragraph reports one TCR beta chain. The identical CDR3 is also encoded by other nucleotide sequences in the sample. Authors' processing steps: Amplification with reference gene primers provided the estimates of nucleated cell counts. Sequencing was performed with immunoSEQ multiplex PCR; in TCRdb, only in-frame clones are kept and a portion is missing. V and J calls and clone size are given by that table; D and trimming were obtained from the DNA. The profile shows approximately 140,000 clones, under 85% of them singletons. V shed 1 base and J shed 1 base, with 4 bases lying between them. Germline V gives CDR1 LGHDT, CDR2 YNNKEL (reference sequence). CDR3 length: 13 residues. This specimen comes from a study of blood T cell repertoires in COVID-19. Study details: Spain, Italy and the United States supplied samples that represented acute and convalescent COVID-19. In each case, the material was cDNA or gDNA derived from T cells, B-cell-depleted T cells, or PBMCs.

Specimen: peripheral blood. The chain carries TRBV3-1 (or the pseudogene TRBV3-2) and TRBJ2-5; D not resolved. The TCR sequence derives from a human donor in a cohort sampled during active COVID-19. CDR3 DNA sequence: TGTGCCAGCAGCCAAGGAGCCCAAGAGACCCAGTACTTC. Translation gives CASSQGAQETQYF.